This TCR beta chain comes out of a study of T cell responses to AZD1222 COVID-19 vaccine. Study-level information: Analysis merged second doses at about 4 or about 12 weeks.

This CDR3 is 15 amino acids long. V was clipped by 6 bases and J by 4 bases; unmatched bases: 11. Germline V gene lookup returns CDR1 MNHEY and CDR2 SVGAGI. Study findings and constraints: Regions left unmutated in variants are reportedly the target of nearly half of spike-specific TCRs. Repertoire samples came only from after the peak T cell response.

The data were produced by immunoSEQ multiplex PCR, yet TCRdb's version contains in-frame clones alone and is incomplete. The table has around 200,000 clones, 88% seen once; the top ten hold approximately 0.5%. Only one count was recorded for this clone. Its antigen is still unknown. This receptor was obtained from an adult in good health. This sample comprised peripheral blood, obtained on day 0 of AZD1222 vaccination. The chain couples TRBV6-5 to TRBJ1-2, with TRBD1 identical over 7 bases. CDR3 DNA sequence: TGTGCCAGCAGGCCTTATGGGGACAGCGTCTATGGCTACACCTTC. Translated, it gives CASRPYGDSVYGYTF.